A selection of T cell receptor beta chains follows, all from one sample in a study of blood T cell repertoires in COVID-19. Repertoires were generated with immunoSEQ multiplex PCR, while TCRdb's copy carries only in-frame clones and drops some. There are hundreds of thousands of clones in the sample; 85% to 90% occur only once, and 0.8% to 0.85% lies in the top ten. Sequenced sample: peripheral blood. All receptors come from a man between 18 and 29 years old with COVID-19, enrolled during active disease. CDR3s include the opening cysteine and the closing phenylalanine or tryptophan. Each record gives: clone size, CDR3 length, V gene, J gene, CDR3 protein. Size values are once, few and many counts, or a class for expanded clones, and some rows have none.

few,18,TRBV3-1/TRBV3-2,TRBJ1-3,CASSQHHLRGGSGNTIYF
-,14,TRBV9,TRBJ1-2,CASSPDRSNYGYTF
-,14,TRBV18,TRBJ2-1,CASSPGQDPNEQFF
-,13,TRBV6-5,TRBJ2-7,CASISRQANEQYF
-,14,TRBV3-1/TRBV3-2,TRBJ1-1,CASSPTDRRTEAFF
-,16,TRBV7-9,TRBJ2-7,CASGKRGSGKIYEQYF
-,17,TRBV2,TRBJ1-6,CASSGPGGLEVYSPLHF
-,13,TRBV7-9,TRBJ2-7,CASSAGVAYEQYF
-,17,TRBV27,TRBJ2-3,CASSPGLAGGGTDTQYF
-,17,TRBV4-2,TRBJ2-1,CASSQVRAGVGYNEQFF
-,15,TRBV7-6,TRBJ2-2,CASSRAIAGVAELFF
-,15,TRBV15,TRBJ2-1,CATSRDKNTYNEQFF
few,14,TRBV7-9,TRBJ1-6,CASSLQGYNSPLHF
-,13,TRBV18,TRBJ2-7,CASSPERGREQYF
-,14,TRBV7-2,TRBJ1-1,CASSLRGMNTEAFF
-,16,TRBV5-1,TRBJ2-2,CASRISGGADTGELFF
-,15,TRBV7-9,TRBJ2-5,CASSSREEGQETQYF
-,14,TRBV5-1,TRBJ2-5,CASSLARTEETQYF
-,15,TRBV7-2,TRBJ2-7,CASSPRQGAPLEQYF
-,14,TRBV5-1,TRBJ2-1,CASRAETGIREQFF
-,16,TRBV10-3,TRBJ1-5,CAISALPDRPNQPQHF
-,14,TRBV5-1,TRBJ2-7,CASSLDRGMREQYF
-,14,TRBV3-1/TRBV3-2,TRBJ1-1,CASSPIQGAGEAFF
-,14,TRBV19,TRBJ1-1,CASSILGANTEAFF
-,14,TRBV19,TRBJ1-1,CASSPTGVGTEAFF
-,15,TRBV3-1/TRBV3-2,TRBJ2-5,CASSQGSGGDETQYF
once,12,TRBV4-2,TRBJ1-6,CASTTGDSPLHF
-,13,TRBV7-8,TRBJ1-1,CASSSMRTAEAFF
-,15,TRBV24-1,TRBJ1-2,CATSVLGEGWYGYTF
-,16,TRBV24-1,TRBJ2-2,CATSDLGTDNTGELFF
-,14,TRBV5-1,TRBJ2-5,CASSLVQGKETQYF
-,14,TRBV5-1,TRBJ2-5,CASSQGQGQETQYF
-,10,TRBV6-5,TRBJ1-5,CTTQDQPQHF
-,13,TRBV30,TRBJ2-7,CAWTPKGGVEQYF
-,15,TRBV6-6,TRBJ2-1,CASSPHQTGDNEQFF
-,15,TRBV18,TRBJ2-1,CASSPQEGGPYEQFF
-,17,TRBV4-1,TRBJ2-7,CASSQVGGRLTIHEQYF
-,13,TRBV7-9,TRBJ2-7,CASSPAGTYEQYF
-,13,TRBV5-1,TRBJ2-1,CASCKASRGEQFF
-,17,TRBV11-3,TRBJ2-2,CASSGYRGSLPQGELFF
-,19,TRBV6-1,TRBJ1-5,CASSAPGTASLARGQPQHF
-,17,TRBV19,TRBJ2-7,CASSIKVGTSGSFEQYF
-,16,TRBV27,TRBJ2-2,CASSSGTHQNTGELFF
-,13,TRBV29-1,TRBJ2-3,CSVPGGVTDTQYF
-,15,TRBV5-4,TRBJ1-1,CASSSSPQENTEAFF
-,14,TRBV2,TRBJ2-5,CASSVTGPRETQYF
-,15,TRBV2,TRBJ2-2,CASSELAGGTGELFF
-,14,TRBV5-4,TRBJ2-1,CASSPTSGVDEQFF
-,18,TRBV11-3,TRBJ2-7,CASSLGRRDSPSSYEQYF
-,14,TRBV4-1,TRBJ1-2,CASSQDQGASGYTF